This T cell receptor (beta chain) was identified during a study of response to subunit inactivated influenza vaccine. Study outcomes and limitations: The authors suggested that few new T cells are recruited per seasonal influenza vaccination.

One entry per CDR3 protein results from TCRdb running MiXCR on the RT-PCR reads. The sample includes 650,000 to 850,000 distinct CDR3 sequences, more than 11% seen only once; the top ten take 5.5% to 7%. J was trimmed by 9 bases and V by 5 bases; bases with no gene match: 10. The CDR3 extends over 16 amino acids. Germline V lookup: CDR1 SEHNR, CDR2 FQNEAQ (reference sequence). This clonotype was detected a few times. The antigen is unknown. This sequence originates from a man aged 50-60 years who received an inactivated influenza vaccine. The specimen was PBMCs from blood, collected 14 to 15 days before vaccination. The chain recombines TRBV7-9 with TRBJ2-1; TRBD2 agrees at 13 bases. The CDR3 loop reads CASSTRTSGSFGEQFF. In DNA form, the CDR3 reads TGTGCCAGCAGCACGCGGACTAGCGGGAGTTTCGGTGAGCAGTTCTTC.